Listed below are T cell receptor beta chains from one sample, sequenced in a study of cytomegalovirus exposure and HLA in healthy donors. Sequencing was performed with immunoSEQ multiplex PCR; in TCRdb, only in-frame clones are kept and a portion is missing. This table holds roughly 120,000 clones, approximately 90% found once. Sequencing input: PBMCs. These receptors all come from a woman under 40 in good health and CMV-seropositive. Both conserved end residues are part of each CDR3. D genes are given only for firm matches.

v_gene	j_gene	d_gene	CDR3nt	CDR3aa
TRBV28	TRBJ2-1	TRBD2	TGTGCCAGCAGTCCTAGTAGCGGGAGATCAGGGTACAATGAGCAGTTCTTC	CASSPSSGRSGYNEQFF
TRBV6-6	TRBJ2-7	-	TGTGCCAGCAGTTACACAGTCTCCTACGAGCAGTACTTC	CASSYTVSYEQYF
TRBV7-9	TRBJ2-1	TRBD2	TGTGCCAGCAGCCCGGGACTAGCCAAATGGTTCTTC	CASSPGLAKWFF
TRBV30	TRBJ2-7	-	TGTGCCTGGAGTCCCGGGGTTTCCTACGAGCAGTACTTC	CAWSPGVSYEQYF
TRBV27	TRBJ2-7	TRBD2	TGTGCCAGCAGGGGAGCGGGAGAGGGTAGCTCCTACGAGCAGTACTTC	CASRGAGEGSSYEQYF
TRBV9	TRBJ2-5	TRBD2	TGTGCCAGCAGCGTAGTGGGGACTAGTGTTGAGACCCAGTACTTC	CASSVVGTSVETQYF
TRBV2	TRBJ1-2	TRBD1	TGTGCCAGCAGTGGGACAGGGGACTATGGCTACACCTTC	CASSGTGDYGYTF
TRBV27	TRBJ2-3	TRBD2	TGTGCCAGCAGTTTAGGGCAGCGGGGGGCTGCAGATACGCAGTATTTT	CASSLGQRGAADTQYF
TRBV4-1	TRBJ2-5	-	TGCGCCAGCAGATCTAACGGAGAGACCCAGTACTTC	CASRSNGETQYF
TRBV5-1	TRBJ2-3	-	TGCGCCAGCAGCTTGGGGGCGGGAACAGATACGCAGTATTTT	CASSLGAGTDTQYF
TRBV11-2	TRBJ2-7	TRBD1	TGTGCCAGCAGCACACGGACAGGGAGGATCGCCGAGCAGTACTTC	CASSTRTGRIAEQYF